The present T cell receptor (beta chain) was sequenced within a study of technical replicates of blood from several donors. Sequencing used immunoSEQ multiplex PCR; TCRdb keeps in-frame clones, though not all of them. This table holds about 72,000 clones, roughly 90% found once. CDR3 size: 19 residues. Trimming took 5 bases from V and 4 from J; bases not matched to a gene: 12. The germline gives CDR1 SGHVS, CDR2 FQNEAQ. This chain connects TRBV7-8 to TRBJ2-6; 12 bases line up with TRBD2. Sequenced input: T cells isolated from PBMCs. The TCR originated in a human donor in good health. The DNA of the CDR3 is TGTGCCAGCAGCGGATCTAGCGGGAGGGCCTTGCTGGGGGCCAACGTCCTGACTTTC. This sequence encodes CASSGSSGRALLGANVLTF. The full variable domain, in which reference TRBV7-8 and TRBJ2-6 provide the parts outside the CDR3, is GAGVSQSPRYKVAKRGQDVALRCDPISGHVSLFWYQQALGQGPEFLTYFQNEAQLDKSGLPSDRFFAERPEGSVSTLKIQRTQQEDSAVYLCASSGSSGRALLGANVLTFGAGSRLTVL.